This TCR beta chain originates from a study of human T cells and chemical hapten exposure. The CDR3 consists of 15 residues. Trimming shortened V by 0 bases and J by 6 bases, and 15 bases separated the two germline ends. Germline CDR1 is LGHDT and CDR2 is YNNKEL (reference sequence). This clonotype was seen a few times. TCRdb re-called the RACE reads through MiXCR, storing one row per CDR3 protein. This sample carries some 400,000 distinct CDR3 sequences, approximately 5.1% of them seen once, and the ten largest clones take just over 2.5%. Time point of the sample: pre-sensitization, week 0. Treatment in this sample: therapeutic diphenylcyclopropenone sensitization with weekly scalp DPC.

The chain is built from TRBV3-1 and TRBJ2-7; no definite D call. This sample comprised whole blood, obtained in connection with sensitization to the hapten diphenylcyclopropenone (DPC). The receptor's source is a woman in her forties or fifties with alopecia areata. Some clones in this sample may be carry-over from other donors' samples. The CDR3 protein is CASSQDLERSREQYF. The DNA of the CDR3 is TGTGCCAGCAGCCAAGATCTAGAACGTTCTCGCGAGCAGTACTTC.